The sequence of this T cell receptor (beta chain) was determined in a study of shared clonotypes between healthy human individuals (dated by TCRdb to 2018 to 2021). About the full investigation: A few men and a couple of women, aged 18 to 49 years, made up the cohort. Per donor, leukapheresis produced somewhere between about 0.85 and 10 billion PBMCs. For each donor, CD4 naive and CD4 memory were each run on three plates, CD8 naive on two plates, and CD8 memory on one plate. To estimate repertoire size and how much clonotypes are shared between individuals, the study performed deep sequencing of blood TCR repertoires from roughly five healthy adults. Different laboratories and diverse techniques were used to prepare libraries and sequence TCR repertoires, to increase sequencing depth and limit assay-specific biases.

Paper-wide results and their limitations: Higher generation probabilities were observed for clonotypes shared by all four sorted-subset donors than for non-shared clonotypes. Sharing across several donors was observed for 4.5% to 6.5% of naive CD4, about 4% of naive CD8, over 2% of memory CD4, and about 0.39% of memory CD8 clonotypes. Naive subsets generally had larger estimated clonotype richness than memory subsets. Sampling was restricted to blood, and TCR repertoires in tissues likely differ from the TCR repertoires found in blood. Pairwise subsampling indicated that sequencing depth was expected to affect the degree of clonotype sharing among donors. Even with the large sequencing depth, rarefaction of the sorted-subset datasets indicated that sequencing was incomplete. The small number of donors limited the genetic and exposure-history diversity represented.

Using the deep immunoSEQ assay, multiplex PCR amplified TCR CDR3 regions from genomic DNA. For each cell subset, the extracted genomic DNA was distributed evenly across all wells of several immunoSEQ 96-well plates, and each plate served as one replicate. For sorted subsets, approximately 210 ng of genomic DNA, equivalent to 25,000 to 35,000 T cell genomes, went into each replicate PCR. Purified libraries were quantified with a Qubit 3.0 fluorometer, sized on a Bioanalyzer 2100, and re-quantified with the KAPA Library Quantification kit. A separate single-read 150-cycle Illumina NextSeq 550 flow cell was used to sequence each immunoSEQ 96-well plate. As for the authors' bioinformatics: Because only junctional sequences without quality scores were contained in the immunoSEQ output, filtering matching that applied to full-length reads could not be performed. Sequences were annotated with PyIR, a Python wrapper for IgBLAST v1.9, using IMGT germline references to assign V/J genes and CDR3. Reads were filtered out if the reads had weak V/J assignments (E-value above 1e-6), no CDR3, stop codons, out-of-frame junctions, or ambiguous translated residues. V3J clonotypes were defined by identical inferred V gene, J gene, and CDR3 amino acid sequence. Percentage overlap between repertoires was computed as shared unique clonotypes divided by the size of the smaller repertoire. RTK rarefaction, the Chao1 estimator, and Recon v2.1 estimates of unobserved clonotypes were used to assess repertoire richness. Generation probabilities were computed with OLGA for all TCRbeta clonotypes obtained by the gDNA method from a few donors. TCRdb holds this immuneACCESS table with in-frame rearrangements only. Some clones are missing; in checked studies, unresolved V genes explain under half, and the rest has no known cause. V, J and clone size derive from that table, while D and trimming were established from the DNA sequence. The sample table records roughly 2.6 million clones; around nine tenths of these occur just once. Of the sample, 0.11% to 0.15% falls within the top ten clones.

Including cysteine and phenylalanine, the CDR3 has 16 amino acids. Of the read, only the CDR3 DNA is kept; its 48 bases are in frame from base 1. V and J are truncated by 2 bases and 4 bases respectively, leaving an intervening sequence of 14 bases. CDR1 and CDR2 (SEHNR, FQNEAQ) derive from the germline V gene (reference sequence). A remark on this clone: Its binding antigen is unknown. No base quality values were provided; no much bigger clone lies one nucleotide off.

Donors were healthy HIV-negative adults with no recently reported acute infections or vaccinations. Only Caucasian adults living in Nashville, Tennessee, USA were represented among the donors. Magnetic negative selection was used to enrich CD4+ T cells, after which naive cells were positively selected on CD45RA and the negative fraction became the memory subset. Blood was obtained by leukapheresis, after which PBMCs were separated by Ficoll-Histopaque density gradient centrifugation and cryopreserved in liquid nitrogen vapor phase. Analytical flow cytometry was used to check the purity and quantity of each magnetically sorted T cell population. From each sorted fraction, genomic DNA was isolated and quantified by UV absorbance on a Nanodrop 2000c.

The specimen sequenced was naive CD4+ T cells sorted from blood. Per the publication, the cell subset or site label means: CD45RA+ positively selected. This sequence was found in a man aged 18 to 35 in good health. The sequence is built from TRBV7-9 and TRBJ1-4, with no reliable assignment of the D segment. The DNA sequence is as follows: TGTGCCAGCAGCTTAAAAGTCTCGGCCTTTAATGAAAAACTGTTTTTT. This sequence encodes CASSLKVSAFNEKLFF.